This T cell receptor (beta chain) was sequenced during a study of blood T cells in healthy people across ages. Unmatched junction bases numbered 2, after V lost 4 bases and J lost 5 bases. In germline, CDR1 is MNHEY, CDR2 SVGAGI. CDR3 length equals 14 residues. Together with a sample-barcoded 5' primer, a J-beta primer mix was included in a second PCR lasting about 6 to 11 cycles. TCRdb independently ran MiXCR on the 5' RACE reads; one entry per CDR3 protein. The profile covers 540,000 or so distinct CDR3 sequences, with more than 45% appearing a single time and 20% to 25% taken by the ten largest. This clonotype was observed many times.

The TCR originated in a man older than 75 in good health. The source material was blood. This rearrangement joins TRBV6-5 to TRBJ1-6; 7 bases are shared with TRBD1. The CDR3 loop is CASSSGTDNSPLHF. CDR3 nucleotides: TGTGCCAGCAGTTCCGGGACAGATAATTCACCCCTCCACTTT.